Presented here are 17 T cell receptor beta chains from one specimen sequenced in a study of blood T cell repertoires in COVID-19. TCRdb keeps only in-frame clones here, not all; method: immunoSEQ multiplex PCR. The sample holds 390,000 or so clones; about nine tenths are singletons and the top ten take 1.4%. Sequencing input: peripheral blood. The receptors stem from a woman aged 25 to 45 with active or convalescent COVID-19.

The chain links TRBV4-1 to TRBJ2-7; 10 bases line up with TRBD1. The germline gives CDR1 MGHRA, CDR2 YSYEKL. V shed 0 bases, J shed 4 bases, and the junction held 9 bases outside the gene matches. The CDR3 spans 17 residues. This chain's CDR3 is CASSQDPPGQGIYEQYF. The CDR3 DNA follows: TGCGCCAGCAGCCAAGATCCTCCGGGACAGGGGATTTACGAGCAGTACTTC.

The rearrangement uses TRBV28 and TRBJ2-7, with D tentatively TRBD2 (6 bases). Per germline, CDR1 MDHEN and CDR2 SYDVKM. CDR3 length: 14 residues. The V end was cut by 6 bases, the J end by 0 bases, with 12 bases between. The CDR3 bases are TGTGCCAGCAGCAGTGGAGGGCTCTCCTACGAGCAGTACTTC. Amino acid sequence: CASSSGGLSYEQYF.

The CDR3 spells CASRKGSIPMPQHF. CDR3 nucleotides: TGTGCCAGCAGGAAGGGGTCTATCCCTATGCCCCAGCATTTT. J is TRBJ1-5 and V is TRBV6-5, with D possibly matching TRBD1 (5 bases). The germline V and J ends were trimmed by 6 bases and 9 bases, with 18 bases remaining between them. Germline values: CDR1 MNHEY, CDR2 SVGAGI. This CDR3 region has 14 residues.

V is TRBV2 and J is TRBJ1-4, with D maybe TRBD1 (6 bases). The V gene's germline CDR1 is SNHLY and CDR2 FYNNEI. The V end lost 4 bases, the J end lost 0 bases, and 12 bases lay between the germline ends. The CDR3 consists of 16 residues. CDR3 region: CASSVEGGATNEKLFF. In DNA, the CDR3 is TGTGCCAGCAGTGTTGAAGGGGGTGCAACTAATGAAAAACTGTTTTTT.

This rearrangement joins TRBV5-6 to TRBJ2-3; the match to TRBD2 covers 14 bases. This CDR3 is built from 16 residues. The J segment lost 4 bases and the V segment lost 2 bases, leaving 3 bases of the junction unmatched. CDR1 SGHDT and CDR2 YYEEEE come from the germline V gene. In nucleotides, the CDR3 is TGTGCCAGCAGCTTCCGACTAGCGGGGGGGCCAGATACGCAGTATTTT. Its translation: CASSFRLAGGPDTQYF.

The V and J genes are TRBV6-1 and TRBJ2-7, with a weak D call TRBD1 (6 bases). The V end lost 3 bases, the J end lost 4 bases, and 10 bases lay between the germline ends. The germline V gene encodes CDR1 MNHNS and CDR2 SASEGT. The CDR3 extends over 13 amino acids. The CDR3 region is CASSDQTGYEQYF. The DNA for the CDR3 is TGTGCCAGCAGTGACCAGACAGGATACGAGCAGTACTTC.

This rearrangement joins TRBV30 to TRBJ2-7, with TRBD1 matching over 7 bases. The germline V gene encodes CDR1 GTSNPN and CDR2 SVGIG (reference sequence). The CDR3 is 15 amino acids. J was trimmed by 6 bases and V by 1 base; bases with no gene match: 12. The CDR3, as DNA: TGTGCCTGGAGTGCGGCTGGGACAGAGAGTGGCGAGCAGTACTTC. Amino acid sequence: CAWSAAGTESGEQYF.

This chain links TRBV5-6 with TRBJ1-5; D might be TRBD1 (6 bases). The germline V and J ends were trimmed by 4 bases and 0 bases, with 8 bases remaining between them. This CDR3 has 14 residues. CDR1 and CDR2 from the germline V gene are SGHDT and YYEEEE. CDR3 in DNA: TGTGCCAGCAGCGGGGGCCTTAGCAATCAGCCCCAGCATTTT. Translating it yields CASSGGLSNQPQHF.

V gene TRBV6-4 combines with J gene TRBJ2-2, with 9 bases identical to TRBD1. From germline, CDR1 is MRHNA and CDR2 SNTAGT. With 0 bases clipped from V and 4 bases from J, the junction kept 3 bases outside the gene matches. This CDR3 spans 16 amino acids. This chain's CDR3 is CASSDSGTGPTGELFF. The CDR3 DNA reads as TGTGCCAGCAGTGACTCCGGGACAGGGCCCACCGGGGAGCTGTTTTTT.

V is TRBV29-1 and J is TRBJ2-7; 12 bases fit TRBD2. The V and J ends lost 3 bases and 4 bases, in that order; junction bases with no gene match: 4. This CDR3 has 14 amino acids. Looked up from germline, CDR1 is SQVTM and CDR2 is ANQGSEA. The CDR3 sequence is CSVDASGRGYEQYF. The CDR3 nucleotides read TGCAGCGTTGACGCTAGCGGGAGGGGGTACGAGCAGTACTTC.

The genes are TRBV4-1 and TRBJ1-2; TRBD1 might be the D (6 bases). The CDR3 extends over 15 amino acids. The germline V gene encodes CDR1 MGHRA and CDR2 YSYEKL. Trimming stripped 1 base from V and 6 bases from J, with 15 bases between. The CDR3 protein is CASSQGPGEGHGYTF. The CDR3 DNA is TGCGCCAGCAGCCAAGGGCCAGGGGAAGGCCATGGCTACACCTTC.

The chain joins TRBV11-2 to TRBJ1-2; D remains unclear. CDR3 length: 15 residues. Looked up from germline, CDR1 is SGHAT and CDR2 is FQNNGV. Trimming took 4 bases from V and 2 from J, leaving 14 bases between them. CDR3 in DNA: TGTGCCAGCAGCTCCGAAGAGGATCTGAACTATGGCTACACCTTC. Translation: CASSSEEDLNYGYTF.

This clone showed up just a few times. The chain combines TRBV6-6 with TRBJ1-4, with D tentatively TRBD1 (5 bases). The germline V and J ends were trimmed by 4 bases and 0 bases, with 9 bases remaining between them. The CDR3 runs to 15 residues. The germline gives CDR1 MNHNY, CDR2 SVGAGI (reference sequence). The CDR3 DNA sequence: TGTGCCAGCAGTTTGACAGTTGCAACTAATGAAAAACTGTTTTTT. This translates into CASSLTVATNEKLFF.

The CDR3 nucleotides are TGTGCCAGCAGTTACTCCTCTACTTACGAGCAGTACTTC. Protein product: CASSYSSTYEQYF. The chain links TRBV6-5 to TRBJ2-7; D remains unclear. This CDR3 has 13 residues. CDR1 is MNHEY, CDR2 SVGAGI, per germline. The V and J ends lost 0 bases and 4 bases respectively, with 7 bases between them.

V and J are TRBV5-1 and TRBJ1-2; 9 nucleotides match TRBD1. The CDR3 is made up of 13 amino acids. The V and J ends lost 3 bases and 6 bases, in that order; junction bases with no gene match: 3. CDR1 is SGHRS and CDR2 is YFSETQ in the germline V gene. CDR3 in amino acids: CASSSGTGNGYTF. The CDR3 bases are TGCGCCAGCAGCTCAGGGACAGGGAATGGCTACACCTTC.

This clone was detected only a few times. This chain connects TRBV6-5 to TRBJ1-2; D unresolved. Germline CDR1 MNHEY, CDR2 SVGAGI. This CDR3 region has 15 residues. Trimming shortened V by 0 bases and J by 1 base, and 9 bases separated the two germline ends. The CDR3 here is CASSYSIISNYGYTF. The DNA of the CDR3 is TGTGCCAGCAGTTACTCGATTATTAGTAACTATGGCTACACCTTC.

This chain connects TRBV3-1 (or the pseudogene TRBV3-2) to TRBJ2-6, with 12 bases lining up with TRBD1. V shed 6 bases, J shed 1 base, and the junction held 7 bases outside the gene matches. This CDR3 has 18 residues. Germline-derived CDR1 and CDR2 are LGHDT and YNNKEL (reference sequence). CDR3 coding DNA: TGTGCCAGCAGTCCGGGACAGGGGGCCGGTTCTGGGGCCAACGTCCTGACTTTC. As protein: CASSPGQGAGSGANVLTF.